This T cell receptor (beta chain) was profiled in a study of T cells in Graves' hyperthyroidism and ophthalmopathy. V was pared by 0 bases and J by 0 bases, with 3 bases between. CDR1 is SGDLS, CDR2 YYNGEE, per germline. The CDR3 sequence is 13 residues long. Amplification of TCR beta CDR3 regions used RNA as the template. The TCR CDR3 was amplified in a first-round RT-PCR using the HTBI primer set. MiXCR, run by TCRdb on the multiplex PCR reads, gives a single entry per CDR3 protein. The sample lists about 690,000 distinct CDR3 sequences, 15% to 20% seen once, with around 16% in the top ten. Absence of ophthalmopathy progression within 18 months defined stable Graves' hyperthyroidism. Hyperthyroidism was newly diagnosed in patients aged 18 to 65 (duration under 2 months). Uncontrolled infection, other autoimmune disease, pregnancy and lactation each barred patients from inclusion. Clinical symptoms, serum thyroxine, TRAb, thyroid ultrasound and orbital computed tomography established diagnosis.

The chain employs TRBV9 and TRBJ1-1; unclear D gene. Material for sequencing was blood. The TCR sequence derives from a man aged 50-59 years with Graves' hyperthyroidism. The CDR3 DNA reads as TGTGCCAGCAGCGTAGACCTGAACACTGAAGCTTTCTTT. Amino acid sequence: CASSVDLNTEAFF.